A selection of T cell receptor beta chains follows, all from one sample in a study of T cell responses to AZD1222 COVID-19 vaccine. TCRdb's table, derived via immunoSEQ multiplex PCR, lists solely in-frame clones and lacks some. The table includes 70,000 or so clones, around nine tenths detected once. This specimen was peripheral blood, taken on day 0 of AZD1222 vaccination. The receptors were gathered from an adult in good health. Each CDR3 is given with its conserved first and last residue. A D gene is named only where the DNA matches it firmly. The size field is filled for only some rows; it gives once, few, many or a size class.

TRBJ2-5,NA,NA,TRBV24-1,CATADQETQYF,TGTGCCACCGCGGACCAAGAGACCCAGTACTTC
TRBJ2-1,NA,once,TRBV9,CASSTRVAGDEQFF,TGTGCCAGCAGCACCAGGGTTGCGGGCGATGAGCAGTTCTTC
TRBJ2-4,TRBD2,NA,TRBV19,CASSISGGARNIQYF,TGTGCCAGTAGTATATCGGGAGGGGCGAGAAACATTCAGTACTTC
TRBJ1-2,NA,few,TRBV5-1,CASRADPGEDYGYTF,TGCGCCAGCAGGGCGGATCCTGGGGAAGACTATGGCTACACCTTC
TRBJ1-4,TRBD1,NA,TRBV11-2,CASSSWDRANEKLFF,TGTGCCAGCAGCTCCTGGGACAGGGCTAATGAAAAACTGTTTTTT
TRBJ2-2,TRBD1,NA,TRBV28,CASSLMNRDSATGELFF,TGTGCCAGCAGTTTAATGAACCGGGACAGTGCCACCGGGGAGCTGTTTTTT
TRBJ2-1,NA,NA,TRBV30,CAWSAGRGDEQFF,TGTGCCTGGAGCGCCGGTAGGGGCGATGAGCAGTTCTTC
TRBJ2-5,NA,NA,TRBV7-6,CASSLGPTETQYF,TGTGCCAGCAGCTTAGGCCCCACTGAGACCCAGTACTTC
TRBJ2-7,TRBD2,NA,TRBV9,CASSVGGAGGDEQYF,TGTGCCAGCAGCGTAGGAGGAGCGGGGGGTGACGAGCAGTACTTC
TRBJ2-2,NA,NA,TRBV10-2,CASGATPNTGELFF,TGCGCCAGCGGGGCCACTCCGAACACCGGGGAGCTGTTTTTT
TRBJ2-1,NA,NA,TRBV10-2,CASTTVRGIQYNEQFF,TGCGCCAGCACAACCGTACGGGGGATACAATACAATGAGCAGTTCTTC
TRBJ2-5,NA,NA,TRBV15,CATSRRETQYF,TGTGCCACCAGCCGAAGGGAGACCCAGTACTTC
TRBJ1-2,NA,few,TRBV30,CAWSPGVANYGYTF,TGTGCCTGGAGTCCCGGGGTGGCAAACTATGGCTACACCTTC
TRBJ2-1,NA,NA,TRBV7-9,CASSLGQVGEQFF,TGTGCCAGCAGCTTAGGACAGGTCGGTGAGCAGTTCTTC
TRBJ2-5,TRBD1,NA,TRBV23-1,CASLTGGIQTQYF,TGCGCCAGCCTGACAGGGGGTATCCAGACCCAGTACTTC
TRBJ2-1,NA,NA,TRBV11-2,CASNPGTHNEQFF,TGTGCCAGCAATCCAGGCACCCACAATGAGCAGTTCTTC
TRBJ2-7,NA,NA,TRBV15,CATSRGLLSPGTHEQYF,TGTGCCACCAGCAGAGGCCTTCTTAGCCCAGGGACCCACGAGCAGTACTTC
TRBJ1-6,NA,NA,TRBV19,CASSIGLTGGSVSSPLHF,TGTGCCAGTAGTATTGGTCTTACGGGGGGCTCGGTTAGTTCACCCCTCCACTTT
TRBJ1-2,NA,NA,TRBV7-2,CASSLGSGMGLANYGYTF,TGTGCCAGCAGCTTAGGATCAGGAATGGGTCTGGCTAACTATGGCTACACCTTC
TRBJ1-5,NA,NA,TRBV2,CASSEGSGARGNQPQHF,TGTGCCAGCAGTGAAGGGTCAGGGGCGCGGGGCAATCAGCCCCAGCATTTT
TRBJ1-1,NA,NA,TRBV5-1,CASSSRREWGSPSVNTEAFF,TGCGCCAGCAGCTCCCGCCGGGAATGGGGTAGCCCTTCAGTGAACACTGAAGCTTTCTTT
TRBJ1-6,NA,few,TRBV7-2,CASSLGYNSPLHF,TGTGCCAGCAGCTTAGGCTATAATTCACCCCTCCACTTT
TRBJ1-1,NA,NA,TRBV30,CAWSVGNTEAFF,TGTGCCTGGAGTGTCGGGAATACTGAAGCTTTCTTT
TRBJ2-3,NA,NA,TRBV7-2,CASSLKDTQYF,TGTGCCAGCAGCTTAAAGGATACGCAGTATTTT
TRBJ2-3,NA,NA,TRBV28,CASNYQGTDTQYF,TGTGCCAGCAACTACCAAGGCACAGATACGCAGTATTTT
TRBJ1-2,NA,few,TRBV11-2,CASSSLQGIYTF,TGTGCCAGCAGCTCACTCCAAGGGATTTACACCTTC
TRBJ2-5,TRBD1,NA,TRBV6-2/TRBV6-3,CASSYAGFGTGKSETQYF,TGTGCCAGCAGTTACGCGGGGTTCGGGACAGGGAAGTCAGAGACCCAGTACTTC
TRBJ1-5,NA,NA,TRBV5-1,CASSPDAGGRQPQHF,TGCGCCAGCAGCCCCGACGCGGGGGGCCGACAGCCCCAGCATTTT
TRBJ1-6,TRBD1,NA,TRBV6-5,CASAGQGRAPLHF,TGTGCCAGCGCGGGACAGGGTAGGGCACCCCTCCACTTT